The 10 T cell receptor beta chains below come from one sample, sequenced in a study of T-cell memory formation after mild COVID-19. TCRdb used MiXCR to reprocess the 5' RACE reads, holding one entry per CDR3 protein. This table has roughly 450,000 distinct CDR3 sequences, approximately 19% appearing once. The source material was PBMCs or a T cell subset sorted from them (not recorded which). The receptors were gathered from a man younger than 30 who had mild COVID-19 (a few samples of this study predate the infection). Cell type and time point are not known.

In its sample, this clonotype was seen many times. In DNA form, the CDR3 reads TGTGCCAGCAGTCCGAGGATCTACGAGCAGTACTTC. Residues: CASSPRIYEQYF. The rearrangement links TRBV6-2 or TRBV6-3 to TRBJ2-7, with D hard to call. The CDR3 sequence is 12 residues long. Trimming left V 5 bases short and J 3 bases short, with 8 bases between. Germline CDR1 reads MNHEY; CDR2 reads SVGEGT.

The chain joins TRBV18 to TRBJ1-1, with 9 bases aligning to TRBD1. Germline CDR1 KGHSH, CDR2 LQKENI. This CDR3 is built from 16 residues. V lost 3 bases to trimming and J lost 7 bases; unmatched junction nucleotides: 12. In DNA, the CDR3 is TGTGCCAGCTCACCTCAACAGGGGGCAGGGACTAATGAAGCTTTCTTT. Residues: CASSPQQGAGTNEAFF.

This clonotype occurred many times. The CDR3 DNA follows: TGCGCCAGCAGCTTGAAAAGGGGGGCAGATACGCAGTATTTT. Its translation is CASSLKRGADTQYF. The chain uses TRBV5-1 and TRBJ2-3, with D perhaps being TRBD1 or TRBD2 (6 bases each). Trimming shortened V by 1 base and J by 4 bases, and 10 bases separated the two germline ends. The V gene's germline CDR1 is SGHRS and CDR2 YFSETQ. The CDR3 extends over 14 amino acids. Based on the CDR3 plus reference TRBV5-1 and TRBJ2-3, the full variable domain is KAGVTQTPRYLIKTRGQQVTLSCSPISGHRSVSWYQQTPGQGLQFLFEYFSETQRNKGNFPGRFSGRQFSNSRSEMNVSTLELGDSALYLCASSLKRGADTQYFGPGTRLTVL.

V and J are TRBV7-9 and TRBJ2-5; 10 nucleotides align to TRBD1. Germline V gives CDR1 SEHNR, CDR2 FQNEAQ (reference sequence). The CDR3 spans 17 residues. The V and J ends lost 4 bases and 3 bases, in that order; junction bases with no gene match: 11. The CDR3: CASSSTIGGTGEETQYF. The CDR3 DNA is TGTGCCAGCAGCTCCACTATTGGGGGGACAGGGGAAGAGACCCAGTACTTC.

This clonotype has only one observation. This may come from a read error, since a much larger clone is one base off. The V and J genes are TRBV6-6 and TRBJ1-1; weak D call: TRBD1 (6 bases). Germline values: CDR1 MNHNY, CDR2 SVGAGI (reference sequence). The CDR3 extends over 14 amino acids. DNA for the CDR3: TGTGCCATCAGTTACCCGGGGGCAGGCACTGAAGCTTTCTTT. It specifies CAISYPGAGTEAFF.

CDR3 region: CASSLSSGVTDTQYF. The CDR3 DNA reads TGTGCCAGCAGCTTATCCAGCGGGGTAACAGATACGCAGTATTTT. V gene TRBV11-2 combines with J gene TRBJ2-3; 7 bases align to TRBD2. From germline, CDR1 is SGHAT and CDR2 FQNNGV. The CDR3 extends over 15 amino acids. J gave up 3 bases and V 2 bases, and 5 bases lay outside the gene matches.

Only a few counts were recorded for this clonotype. The gene calls are TRBV6-2 or TRBV6-3 and TRBJ2-2, with 10 bases fitting TRBD1. This CDR3 is 15 amino acids long. V lost 6 bases, J lost 5 bases, and 6 bases stayed unmatched. Germline values: CDR1 MNHEY, CDR2 SVGEGT. In nucleotides, the CDR3 is TGTGCCAGCAGGGGGACAGGGGCAAGGACCGGGGAGCTGTTTTTT. As protein: CASRGTGARTGELFF.

CDR3 residues: CASSPRATDTQYF. CDR3 sequence (DNA): TGTGCCAGCAGCCCGAGGGCCACAGATACGCAGTATTTT. The rearrangement joins TRBV7-2 to TRBJ2-3; D might be TRBD2 (5 bases). The germline V and J ends were trimmed by 5 bases and 2 bases, with 8 bases remaining between them. CDR1 and CDR2 (germline): SGHTA, FQGNSA. The CDR3 is 13 amino acids.

The J gene is TRBJ2-2, the V gene TRBV9, with D unclear. Trimming removed 0 bases from V and 7 bases from J, with 7 bases in between. The CDR3 sequence is 13 residues long. In germline, CDR1 is SGDLS, CDR2 YYNGEE. CDR3 in amino acids: CASSVEVDGELFF. For the CDR3, the DNA is TGTGCCAGCAGCGTAGAAGTGGACGGGGAGCTGTTTTTT.

The chain links TRBV9 to TRBJ1-6; weak D call: TRBD1 (6 bases). Trimming cost V 3 bases and J 9 bases, with 13 bases left between them. The CDR3 consists of 14 residues. Germline CDR1 SGDLS, CDR2 YYNGEE. The CDR3 DNA reads TGTGCCAGCAGCGAGGGGGGTTCGGGTTCACCCCTCCACTTT. Residues: CASSEGGSGSPLHF.